This T cell receptor (beta chain) was identified in a study of blood T cells in healthy people across ages (dated by TCRdb to the mid-2010s). Turning to the overall study: In model experiments, roughly one uniquely barcoded TCR beta cDNA molecule per two T cells was captured by template switching. Age-related changes in TCR beta repertoire diversity were measured in the study by deep sequencing normalized with unique cDNA molecular identifiers. Donors were grouped into four age groups: young (average approximately 16 years), middle-aged (39), aged (around 60) and long-lived (about 89). To avoid experimental bias, donors of different ages were distributed randomly across sequencing lanes. The study analyzed two additional independent replicas of 1 million unique cDNA reads from the same blood draw for two donors, one aged 18 to 30 and one aged 80 or older. What the study reported, not specific to this receptor: Conclusive comparison of naive and antigen-experienced compartments was prevented by the profiling of bulk unsorted PBMCs. Because donor CMV infection status was unknown, age-related changes in expanded clonotypes were potentially confounded. As age increased, observed TCR beta diversity per million T cells dropped in a roughly linear way, and a significant reduction was already evident by age 40. Observed TCR beta diversity correlated strongly with the percentage of naive T cells measured by flow cytometry. Compared with the aged group, the long-lived group had more naive CD4+ T cells, fewer expanded clones and increased TCR diversity, a pattern suggesting age selection. Estimates of total diversity based on one million sequenced T cells were considered lower bounds and underestimates.

The library relied on 5' RACE. The instrument given in TCRdb is Illumina HiSeq 2500. The second PCR ran for roughly 6 to 11 cycles and used a J-beta primer mix along with a sample-barcoded 5' primer. A template-switch 5' adaptor carrying 12 random nucleotides introduced a unique molecular identifier onto each TCR beta cDNA molecule. Each sample yielded at least 2.5 million CDR3-containing paired-end reads. First-strand cDNA was synthesized from all RNA with the Mint cDNA synthesis kit, primed by a TRBC-specific oligonucleotide. All cDNA was treated with uracil-DNA glycosylase and then went through a first 18-cycle PCR with the universal primers M1SS and BC2_uni_R. Processing in the source paper ran as follows. Normalization of each sample was performed by random selection of 1 million high-quality reads, each carrying a distinct molecular identifier. Reads with shared molecular identifiers were discarded instead of being binned into consensus sequences. MiTCR, with a Q25 quality threshold and the strictest error-elimination algorithm, was used for CDR3 identification, clonotype clustering and error correction. A nonparametric unseen species model with Euler transformation was used to estimate a lower bound on total TCR beta diversity. TCRdb trimmed public reads at Q25 via fastp, called clones via MiXCR and kept in-frame beta chains. All rows with the same CDR3 protein become a single entry with the most common DNA and genes. V and J calls and clone size were set by TCRdb, not the authors. Counted in this sample were some 860,000 distinct CDR3 sequences; around three fifths of them appeared once. Around 24% of the sample belongs to the ten largest clones.

Details on this clonotype: Its antigen remains unidentified. It has no much larger one-base neighbor in the sample; base qualities were not kept.

From a lookup of the germline V gene, CDR1 and CDR2 are ENHRY and SYGVKD. Trimming leaves V shorter by 0 bases and J shorter by 6 bases, with the junction holding 1 base beyond the gene matches. Taken from cysteine to phenylalanine, the CDR3 has 14 residues. The kept DNA is CDR3 alone, 42 bases in frame from the first base. Systemically healthy Caucasian individuals from Russia, 39 in total and aged roughly 6 to 95 years, were included as donors. Each donor gave about 9.8 milliliters of peripheral blood, drawn into EDTA-treated Vacutainer tubes. PBMCs were isolated by Ficoll-Paque density-gradient centrifugation, with at least 6 million obtained per sample. Total RNA was extracted from PBMCs with Trizol reagent, with at least 6 micrograms obtained per sample. Naive CD45RAhigh/CD27high T cell percentages were measured by flow cytometry on a PBMC aliquot from every donor.

The sequenced sample consisted of blood. The rearranged segments are TRBV10-3 and TRBJ2-1; 8 nucleotides in the junction match TRBD2. This TCR was sampled from a middle-aged man in good health. The DNA reads as follows: TGTGCCATCAGTGAGTCGACTAGCGTCAATGAGCAGTTCTTC. Its translation reads: CAISESTSVNEQFF.